This TCR beta chain was recovered during a study of persistence of HIV-infected CD4 T cells (TCRdb year 2020). Notes on the research overall: The study isolated CMV- and HIV-1 Gag-responding CD4+ T cells from ART-treated individuals to examine antigen-driven clonal expansion of HIV-1-infected cells. The median time the participants had spent on suppressive ART was around eight years. Peripheral blood samples of up to roughly 180 mL were taken at multiple time points, with the exception of a couple of participants who underwent leukapheresis at a single time point. TCRbeta sequencing assessed the clonality of all cells in each sorted population, while proviral sequencing assessed the clonality of infected cells. In the cross-participant TCR cluster analysis, roughly 8 participants were included for CMV and 7 participants were included for Gag. Overall study results and their limits: TCR oligoclonality correlated with proviral oligoclonality within the same sorted populations. Significantly lower TCRbeta richness was observed in CMV- and Gag-responding cells than in anti-CD3/anti-CD28-responding cells, and higher oligoclonality was observed in CMV-responding cells than in CD3/CD28-stimulated and Gag-responding cells. Antigen-responding cells were enriched for degenerate expanded CDR3beta sequences, which suggests convergent selection of CD4+ responses to CMV and Gag. Restriction of bulk TCR analyses to the rare CMV-responding cells that actually carried HIV-1 proviruses was not possible. The study involved few individuals and tested only a limited range of antigens.

A note on this clone: This clone's antigen is unknown. There are no base qualities to consult, and no much larger clone falls within one base. At the DNA level, this CDR3 is encoded by other sequences in the same sample as well.

Reading the label with the study, this specimen's treatment or condition is: suppressive antiretroviral therapy. Cells were stimulated with lysates of CMV-infected fibroblasts at roughly 10 ug/mL. Memory CD4+ T cells that did not respond, being CD40L-negative, CD69-negative and CD45RO-high, were sorted as memory populations depleted of antigen-responding cells. Participants were HIV-1-infected adults who started suppressive ART during chronic infection. Participants had undetectable plasma HIV-1 RNA below 50 copies/mL for at least 4 years. To be included, participants needed a CD4+ T cell count above 400 cells/uL and a positive CMV serology. Before stimulation, PBMCs were isolated using density centrifugation and depleted of CD8+ T cells. For approximately 18 hours, CD8-depleted PBMCs were stimulated with anti-CD28/CD49d costimulation, a CD40-blocking antibody, and enfuvirtide, which was added to prevent new infections. Sorting was done on either a Beckman Coulter MoFlo Legacy or an XDP sorter, and propidium iodide was used to exclude dead cells. Genomic DNA was extracted using the QIAamp DNA Mini Kit for samples with more than one million cells and using the Quick-DNA Microprep Kit for all other samples.

The germline ends are 7 bases apart after V is trimmed by 3 bases and J by 8 bases. CDR3 length: 11 amino acids, cysteine to phenylalanine. The sequence is cut down to CDR3 DNA, 33 bases in frame from base 1. Per the germline V gene (reference sequence), DFQATT is the CDR1 and SNEGSKA is the CDR2. TCRbeta repertoires were sequenced from genomic DNA with the immunoSEQ hsTCRB assay version 4 in survey mode. Genomic DNA was diluted to about 10 ng/uL, using up to about 1 ug per sample for TCRbeta sequencing. On the authors' methods: TCRbeta data analysis was done in ImmunoSeq Analyzer 3.0, and diversity was calculated on productive nucleotide rearrangements. Lower-bound TCR diversity was estimated with the improved Chao index, and clonality with the Gini coefficient using the Immunarch R package. When different nucleotide rearrangements encoded the same CDR3beta amino acid sequence, each rearrangement was treated as a distinct clonotype. Differential abundance analysis identified TCRbeta sequences significantly enriched in antigen-responding cells relative to anti-CD3/anti-CD28-activated cells. Using predicted peptide-MHC specificity as the basis, GLIPH2 grouped TCRs into clusters, both for each participant individually and for the merged data sets that combined participants. TCRdb obtained this table from immuneACCESS and retained in-frame rearrangements with V and J assigned. These tables miss some clones; where compared with another copy, unresolved V genes account for less than half of the shortfall, and the remainder is unexplained. V, J and clone size were drawn from that table, and D and trimming were deduced from the DNA. For this sample there are 37,000 or so clones; approximately 80% appear just once. Together, the top ten hold roughly 1.5% of the sample.

Recombination connected TRBV20-1 to TRBJ1-4; there is no confident call for the D gene. The sample in question was CD4+ T cells sorted from PBMCs after approximately 20-hour stimulation, obtained from a patient who received antiretroviral therapy. The cell subset or site label of this sample denotes: CD40L-CD69- CD45RO-high memory CD4 T cells not responding to CMV lysate. This clonotype was obtained from an adult man with HIV who was CMV-seropositive. The base sequence is TGCAGTGCTAGGGCTCAAGAAAAACTGTTTTTT. Its coded protein is CSARAQEKLFF.